The rows below give T cell receptor beta chains drawn from one sample of a study of spatial heterogeneity in lung cancer. TCRdb passed the 5' RACE reads through MiXCR, listing each CDR3 protein once. The sample has about 17,000 distinct CDR3 sequences, 20% to 25% seen once. This specimen was PBMCs, taken at surgery. These receptors all stem from a female donor with early-stage non-small cell lung cancer. Each CDR3 is given with its conserved first and last residue. A D gene is named only where the DNA matches it firmly. The size field is filled for only some rows; it gives once, few, many or a size class.

j_call clone_size d_call v_call cdr3_aa cdr3_nt
TRBJ1-2 . . TRBV7-2 CASSPPGRYGYTF TGTGCCAGCAGTCCCCCGGGGCGATACGGCTACACCTTC
TRBJ2-3 medium-sized TRBD2 TRBV6-6 CASSYVSGGSTDTQYF TGTGCCAGCAGTTACGTGAGCGGGGGTAGCACAGATACGCAGTATTTT
TRBJ2-7 many TRBD2 TRBV2 CASSSTSGEAKQYF TGTGCCAGCAGCTCGACTAGCGGGGAGGCTAAGCAGTACTTC
TRBJ1-2 many . TRBV6-2/TRBV6-3 CASRQIGGKGGYTF TGTGCCAGCAGACAAATAGGAGGGAAAGGAGGCTACACCTTC
TRBJ2-7 many TRBD1 TRBV20-1 CSPRDRRTYEQYF TGCAGTCCCCGGGACAGGAGAACCTACGAGCAGTACTTC
TRBJ2-4 many TRBD2 TRBV28 CASSFKRGSKNIQYF TGTGCCAGCAGTTTTAAGCGGGGGAGCAAAAACATTCAGTACTTC
TRBJ1-2 many . TRBV28 CASSIPLGYYTF TGTGCCAGCAGTATACCCTTGGGATACTACACCTTC
TRBJ1-5 many . TRBV6-5 CASSPLGGMRGSNQPQHF TGTGCCAGCAGCCCCCTGGGGGGGATGAGGGGGAGCAATCAGCCCCAGCATTTT
TRBJ1-1 many . TRBV11-2 CASSFYTEAFF TGTGCCAGCAGCTTTTACACTGAAGCTTTCTTT
TRBJ2-6 many TRBD2 TRBV28 CASVEGGPSGANVLTF TGTGCCAGCGTGGAGGGAGGGCCCTCCGGGGCCAACGTCCTGACTTTC
TRBJ2-3 medium-sized TRBD2 TRBV3-1 CASRPTSGRSDTQYF TGTGCCAGCAGACCGACTAGCGGGAGATCCGATACGCAGTATTTT
TRBJ1-2 many . TRBV19 CATNQPPNGYTF TGTGCCACCAACCAGCCCCCTAATGGCTACACCTTC
TRBJ1-6 . . TRBV7-9 CASSLVVGDSPLHF TGTGCCAGCAGCTTAGTGGTTGGAGATTCACCCCTCCACTTT
TRBJ2-7 many TRBD2 TRBV19 CASSILAGVSYEQYF TGTGCCAGTAGTATTCTAGCGGGAGTGTCCTACGAGCAGTACTTC
TRBJ1-2 many . TRBV28 CASRSPAYADYDYGYTF TGTGCCAGCAGATCCCCGGCCTACGCAGACTATGACTATGGCTACACCTTC
TRBJ2-7 . . TRBV5-6 CASSLYGVYEQYF TGTGCCAGCAGCTTGTATGGGGTTTACGAGCAGTACTTC
TRBJ1-2 . . TRBV28 CASSAQGYTF TGTGCCAGCAGTGCCCAGGGCTACACCTTC
TRBJ1-5 . . TRBV20-1 CSADSGLNQPQHF TGCAGTGCTGATTCGGGGTTGAATCAGCCCCAGCATTTT
TRBJ2-1 once . TRBV28 CASSLGLVNEQFF TGTGCCAGCAGTTTAGGACTGGTCAATGAGCAGTTCTTC
TRBJ1-6 once . TRBV6-6 CASSYSATGALNSPLHF TGTGCCAGCAGTTACTCAGCAACAGGCGCCCTTAATTCACCCCTCCACTTT
TRBJ2-7 once . TRBV7-9 CASSLDGQYEQYF TGTGCCAGCAGCTTAGACGGACAGTACGAGCAGTACTTC
TRBJ2-3 . TRBD2 TRBV20-1 CSASSVAGDTDTQYF TGCAGTGCTAGTAGTGTAGCGGGGGACACAGATACGCAGTATTTT
TRBJ2-1 few TRBD2 TRBV20-1 CSARSLGLGYNEQFF TGCAGTGCTAGATCCCTCGGACTAGGGTACAATGAGCAGTTCTTC
TRBJ2-7 many . TRBV28 CASRGMYEQYF TGTGCCAGCAGAGGGATGTACGAGCAGTACTTC
TRBJ2-1 . . TRBV14 CASSQFTNGQFF TGTGCCAGCAGCCAGTTCACGAATGGGCAGTTCTTC
TRBJ1-2 medium-sized . TRBV7-9 CASSLPDSNYGYTF TGTGCCAGCAGCTTACCCGACAGCAACTATGGCTACACCTTC
TRBJ2-5 many TRBD2 TRBV12-3/TRBV12-4 CASSFEAGGQETQYF TGTGCCAGCAGTTTCGAGGCGGGGGGCCAAGAGACCCAGTACTTC
TRBJ1-2 . . TRBV7-2 CASSPQRGEDGYTF TGTGCCAGCAGCCCCCAGAGGGGCGAGGATGGCTACACCTTC
TRBJ1-1 few . TRBV12-3/TRBV12-4 CASSPIVDTEAFF TGTGCCAGCAGCCCGATCGTGGACACTGAAGCTTTCTTT
TRBJ1-5 medium-sized . TRBV6-2/TRBV6-3 CASSPRNQPQHF TGTGCCAGCAGCCCCCGCAATCAGCCCCAGCATTTT
TRBJ1-6 few . TRBV7-9 CASSIVQGGSPLHF TGTGCCAGCAGTATAGTTCAGGGTGGATCACCCCTCCACTTT
TRBJ2-1 . . TRBV20-1 CSARDTEVSYNEQFF TGCAGTGCTAGAGACACCGAAGTGAGCTACAATGAGCAGTTCTTC
TRBJ2-7 many TRBD1 TRBV2 CASSRDRGSYEQYF TGTGCCAGCAGTCGGGACAGGGGGTCCTACGAGCAGTACTTC